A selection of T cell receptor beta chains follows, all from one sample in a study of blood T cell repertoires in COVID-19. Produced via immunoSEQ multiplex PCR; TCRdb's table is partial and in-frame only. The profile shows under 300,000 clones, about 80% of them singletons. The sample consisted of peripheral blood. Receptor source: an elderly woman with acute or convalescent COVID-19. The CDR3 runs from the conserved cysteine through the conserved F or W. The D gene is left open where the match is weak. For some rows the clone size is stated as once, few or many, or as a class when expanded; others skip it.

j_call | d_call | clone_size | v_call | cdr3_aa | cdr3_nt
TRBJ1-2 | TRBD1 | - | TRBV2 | CASRDRAGGYTF | TGTGCCAGCAGGGACAGGGCCGGTGGCTACACCTTC
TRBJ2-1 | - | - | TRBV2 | CASSEVRGNEQFF | TGTGCCAGCAGTGAGGTCCGGGGCAATGAGCAGTTCTTC
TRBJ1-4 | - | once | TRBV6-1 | CASSALWGGSGEKLFF | TGTGCCAGCAGTGCCCTATGGGGAGGGTCTGGCGAAAAACTGTTTTTT
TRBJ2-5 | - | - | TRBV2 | CASSGGRAVETQYF | TGTGCCAGCAGTGGGGGCAGGGCGGTTGAGACCCAGTACTTC
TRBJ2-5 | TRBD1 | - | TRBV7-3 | CASSLTGRTGAGETQYF | TGTGCCAGCAGCTTAACGGGCCGGACAGGGGCGGGGGAGACCCAGTACTTC
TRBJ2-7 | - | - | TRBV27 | CASSLGQSYEQYF | TGTGCCAGCAGTCTAGGACAGTCCTACGAGCAGTACTTC
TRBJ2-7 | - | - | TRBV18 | CASSRQADEQYF | TGTGCCAGCTCACGACAGGCGGACGAGCAGTACTTC
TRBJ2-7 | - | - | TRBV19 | CASSPSGLSTEQYF | TGTGCCAGTAGTCCCTCGGGACTCTCTACGGAGCAGTACTTC
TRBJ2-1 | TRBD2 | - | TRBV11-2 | CASSSTSGGNIYNEQFF | TGTGCCAGCAGCTCCACTAGCGGGGGCAATATCTACAATGAGCAGTTCTTC
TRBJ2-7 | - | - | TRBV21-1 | CASSKGGGGAEQYF | TGTGCCAGCAGCAAAGGCGGCGGGGGGGCCGAGCAGTACTTC
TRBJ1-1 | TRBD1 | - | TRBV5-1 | CASSPPGDRVTEAFF | TGCGCCAGCAGCCCCCCCGGCGACAGGGTAACTGAAGCTTTCTTT
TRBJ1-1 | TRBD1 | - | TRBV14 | CASSHRGLNTEAFF | TGTGCCAGCAGTCACAGGGGGCTGAACACTGAAGCTTTCTTT
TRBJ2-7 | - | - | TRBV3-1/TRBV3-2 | CASSQGTGGTYEQYF | TGTGCCAGCAGCCAAGGAACAGGTGGGACCTACGAGCAGTACTTC
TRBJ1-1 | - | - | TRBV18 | CASTSSPGGEGTEAFF | TGTGCCAGCACCAGCTCACCGGGGGGTGAGGGCACTGAAGCTTTCTTT
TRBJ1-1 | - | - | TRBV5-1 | CASSLVSGSVTEAFF | TGCGCCAGCAGCTTGGTATCGGGTTCTGTCACTGAAGCTTTCTTT
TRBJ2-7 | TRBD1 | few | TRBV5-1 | CASSYTGATSYEQYF | TGCGCCAGCAGCTATACAGGGGCAACTTCCTACGAGCAGTACTTC
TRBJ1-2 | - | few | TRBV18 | CASSPPAGMSYGYTF | TGTGCCAGCTCACCACCGGCAGGGATGAGCTATGGCTACACCTTC
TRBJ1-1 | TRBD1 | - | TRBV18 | CASSPLGQGGTEAFF | TGTGCCAGCTCACCCCTGGGACAGGGAGGCACTGAAGCTTTCTTT
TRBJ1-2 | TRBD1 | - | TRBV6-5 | CASRGTGNGYTF | TGTGCCAGCAGAGGGACAGGGAATGGCTACACCTTC
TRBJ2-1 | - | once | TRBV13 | CASSELTSMGEQFF | TGTGCCAGCAGCGAACTGACTAGTATGGGTGAGCAGTTCTTC
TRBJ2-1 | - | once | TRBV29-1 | CSVQPRLVPYNEQFF | TGCAGCGTTCAACCACGACTAGTACCCTACAATGAGCAGTTCTTC
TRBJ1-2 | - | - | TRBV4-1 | CASSPRTEEGYGYTF | TGCGCCAGCAGCCCGCGGACTGAGGAAGGGTATGGCTACACCTTC
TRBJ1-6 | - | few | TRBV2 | CASSEWRDNSPLHF | TGTGCCAGCAGTGAATGGAGGGACAATTCACCCCTCCACTTT
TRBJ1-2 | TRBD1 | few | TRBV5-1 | CASRISGQGNYGYTF | TGCGCCAGCAGGATCTCGGGACAGGGGAACTATGGCTACACCTTC
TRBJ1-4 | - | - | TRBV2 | CASSEPNEKLFF | TGTGCCAGCAGTGAACCGAATGAAAAACTGTTTTTT
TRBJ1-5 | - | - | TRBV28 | CASSLGGPYSNQPQHF | TGTGCCAGCAGTTTGGGGGGACCTTATAGCAATCAGCCCCAGCATTTT
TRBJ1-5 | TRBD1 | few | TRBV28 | CASSPGGWGNQPQHF | TGTGCCAGCAGTCCAGGGGGCTGGGGCAATCAGCCCCAGCATTTT
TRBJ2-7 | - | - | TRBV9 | CASSVGPSGEQYF | TGTGCCAGCAGCGTAGGTCCCTCCGGGGAGCAGTACTTC
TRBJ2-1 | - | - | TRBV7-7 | CASSLGRTSYNEQFF | TGTGCTAGCAGCTTAGGGCGGACTTCCTACAATGAGCAGTTCTTC
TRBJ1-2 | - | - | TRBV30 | CAWSVVSYGYTF | TGTGCCTGGAGTGTCGTCAGCTATGGCTACACCTTC
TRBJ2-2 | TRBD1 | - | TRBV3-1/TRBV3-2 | CASIGQGVTGELFF | TGTGCCAGCATTGGCCAGGGGGTCACCGGGGAGCTGTTTTTT
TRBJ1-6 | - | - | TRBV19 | CASSAGPSYNSPLHF | TGTGCCAGTAGTGCGGGACCGTCCTATAATTCACCCCTCCACTTT
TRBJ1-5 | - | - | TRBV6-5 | CASRKGGDQPQHF | TGTGCCAGCAGGAAAGGGGGAGATCAGCCCCAGCATTTT
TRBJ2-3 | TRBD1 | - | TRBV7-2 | CASSSYRGDTQYF | TGTGCCAGCAGCTCCTACAGGGGAGATACGCAGTATTTT
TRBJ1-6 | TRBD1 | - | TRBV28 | CASSLRGQGNSPLHF | TGTGCCAGCAGTTTAAGGGGACAGGGTAATTCACCCCTCCACTTT
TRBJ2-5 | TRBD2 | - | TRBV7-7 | CASSLAPIGTSGGPFQETQYF | TGTGCTAGCAGCTTAGCCCCCATCGGGACTAGCGGGGGGCCCTTCCAAGAGACCCAGTACTTC
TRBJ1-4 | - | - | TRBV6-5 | CASSFFATNEKLFF | TGTGCCAGCAGTTTCTTTGCAACTAATGAAAAACTGTTTTTT
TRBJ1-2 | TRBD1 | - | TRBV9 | CASSVEGQGLGGYTF | TGTGCCAGCAGCGTAGAGGGACAGGGATTGGGAGGCTACACCTTC
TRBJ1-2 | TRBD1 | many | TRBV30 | CAWSFPDRVNYGYTF | TGTGCCTGGAGTTTTCCGGACAGGGTTAACTATGGCTACACCTTC
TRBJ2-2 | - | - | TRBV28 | CASSEVGELFF | TGTGCCAGCAGTGAGGTCGGGGAGCTGTTTTTT
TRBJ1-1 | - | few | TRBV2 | CASSVRQERGPDAFF | TGTGCCAGCAGCGTTCGACAGGAACGGGGTCCTGACGCTTTCTTT
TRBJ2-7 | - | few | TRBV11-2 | CASSDRHPYEQYF | TGTGCCAGCAGCGACAGGCATCCCTACGAGCAGTACTTC
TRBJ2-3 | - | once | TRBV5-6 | CASSLAISDTQYF | TGTGCCAGCAGCTTGGCTATCTCAGATACGCAGTATTTT
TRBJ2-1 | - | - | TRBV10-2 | CASSDGTWFF | TGCGCCAGCAGTGACGGGACTTGGTTCTTC
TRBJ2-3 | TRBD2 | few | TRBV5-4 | CASSRGGASTDTQYF | TGTGCCAGCAGCCGGGGGGGGGCTAGCACAGATACGCAGTATTTT
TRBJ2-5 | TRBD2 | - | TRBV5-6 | CASSLTSGGAETQYF | TGTGCCAGCAGCTTGACTAGCGGGGGGGCCGAGACCCAGTACTTC
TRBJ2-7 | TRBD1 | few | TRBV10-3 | CAIGTDTYEQYF | TGTGCCATCGGGACAGACACCTACGAGCAGTACTTC
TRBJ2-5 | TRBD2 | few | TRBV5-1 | CASSLWGLTSETQYF | TGCGCCAGCAGCTTGTGGGGACTAACCTCGGAGACCCAGTACTTC
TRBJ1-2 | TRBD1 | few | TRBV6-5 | CASRGRRGLLYGYTF | TGTGCCAGCAGGGGGCGGAGGGGGCTCCTTTATGGCTACACCTTC
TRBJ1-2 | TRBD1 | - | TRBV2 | CASSEMRQGVPRYTF | TGTGCCAGCAGTGAAATGCGACAGGGGGTACCCCGCTACACCTTC
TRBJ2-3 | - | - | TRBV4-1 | CASSPRDWDTQYF | TGCGCCAGCAGCCCCCGGGACTGGGATACGCAGTATTTT
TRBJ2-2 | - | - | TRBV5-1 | CASSLGDTHTGELFF | TGCGCCAGCAGCTTGGGGGACACCCACACCGGGGAGCTGTTTTTT
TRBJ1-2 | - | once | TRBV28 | CASSRDGNYGYTF | TGTGCCAGCAGCCGTGACGGGAACTATGGCTACACCTTC
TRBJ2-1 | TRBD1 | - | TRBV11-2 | CASSLRTSGTGGYEQFF | TGTGCCAGCAGCTTAAGGACTTCCGGGACAGGGGGCTATGAGCAGTTCTTC
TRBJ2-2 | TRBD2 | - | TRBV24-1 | CATSDFGGIRTGELFF | TGTGCCACCAGTGATTTCGGGGGGATCAGGACCGGGGAGCTGTTTTTT
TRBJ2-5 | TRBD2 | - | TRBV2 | CASGTSGAETQYF | TGTGCCAGCGGGACTAGCGGGGCCGAGACCCAGTACTTC
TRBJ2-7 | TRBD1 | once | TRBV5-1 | CASNLGTGAYEQYF | TGCGCCAGCAACTTGGGGACAGGGGCCTACGAGCAGTACTTC
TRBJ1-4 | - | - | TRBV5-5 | CASSLEQAANEKLFF | TGTGCCAGCAGCTTGGAACAGGCTGCTAATGAAAAACTGTTTTTT
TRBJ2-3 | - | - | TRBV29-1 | CSVERGTDTQYF | TGCAGCGTCGAAAGGGGGACAGATACGCAGTATTTT